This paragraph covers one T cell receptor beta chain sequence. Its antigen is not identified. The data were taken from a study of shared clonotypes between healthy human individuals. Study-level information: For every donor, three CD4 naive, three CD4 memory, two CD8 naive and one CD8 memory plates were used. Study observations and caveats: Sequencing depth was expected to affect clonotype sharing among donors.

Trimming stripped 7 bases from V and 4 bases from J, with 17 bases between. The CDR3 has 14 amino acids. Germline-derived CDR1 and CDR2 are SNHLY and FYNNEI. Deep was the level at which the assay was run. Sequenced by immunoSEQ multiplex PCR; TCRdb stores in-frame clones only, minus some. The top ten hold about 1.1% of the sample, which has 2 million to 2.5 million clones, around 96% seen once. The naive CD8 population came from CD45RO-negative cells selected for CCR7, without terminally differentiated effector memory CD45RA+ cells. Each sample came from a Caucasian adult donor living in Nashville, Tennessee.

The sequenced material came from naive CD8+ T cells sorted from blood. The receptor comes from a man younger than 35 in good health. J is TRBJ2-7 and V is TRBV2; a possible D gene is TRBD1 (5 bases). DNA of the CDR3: TGTGCCAGCAACGAAGCCTCGACAGATTACGAGCAGTACTTC. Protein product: CASNEASTDYEQYF.